The 26 T cell receptor beta chains in this list originate from one sample, sequenced in a study of T cell responses to AZD1222 COVID-19 vaccine. Here immunoSEQ multiplex PCR was the method, and the copy in TCRdb shows in-frame clones only, minus some. The sample yields 130,000 or so clones, 80% to 95% seen once. The sequences come from peripheral blood, collected 28 days after the second AZD1222 dose. The source is an adult who received the AZD1222 COVID-19 vaccine.

J is TRBJ1-4 and V is TRBV7-2; possible D gene TRBD1, 5 bases. The V gene's germline CDR1 is SGHTA and CDR2 FQGNSA. The V and J ends lost 0 bases and 8 bases respectively, with 13 bases between them. The CDR3 is made up of 15 amino acids. Here the CDR3 reads CASSLARGVGEKLFF. The CDR3 DNA follows: TGTGCCAGCAGCTTAGCGCGGGGGGTTGGCGAAAAACTGTTTTTT.

To note about this clone: In the same sample, other DNA sequences code for this CDR3. The J gene is TRBJ2-1, the V gene TRBV11-2; 8 nucleotides align to TRBD1. J gave up 7 bases and V 0 bases, and 2 bases lay outside the gene matches. The CDR3 covers 14 residues. CDR1 and CDR2 from the germline V gene are SGHAT and FQNNGV. The DNA for the CDR3 is TGTGCCAGCAGCTTAGACCGACAGGGGAATGAGCAGTTCTTC. This translates into CASSLDRQGNEQFF.

The CDR3 DNA reads as TGCGCCAGCAGCCAAGAAATAGGAGTAGAGACCCAGTACTTC. This encodes CASSQEIGVETQYF. The J gene is TRBJ2-5, the V gene TRBV4-3, with unresolved D. CDR1 is LGHNA, CDR2 YSLEER, per germline. The CDR3 is 14 residues long. Trimming pared 0 bases from V and 4 bases from J, leaving 9 bases between.

The chain combines TRBV7-9 with TRBJ2-3, with D tentatively TRBD2 (6 bases). CDR1 and CDR2 (germline): SEHNR, FQNEAQ (reference sequence). The CDR3 spans 15 residues. V shed 5 bases and J shed 3 bases, with 15 bases lying between them. The CDR3 sequence is CASSQTQGGTDTQYF. The CDR3 DNA reads TGTGCCAGCAGCCAGACCCAGGGAGGAACAGATACGCAGTATTTT.

The chain employs TRBV18 and TRBJ2-2, with a tentative D call TRBD1 (5 bases). Trimming removed 3 bases at V and 3 bases at J, with 8 bases between. CDR3 length equals 14 residues. Germline V gene sequence: CDR1 KGHSH, CDR2 LQKENI. The CDR3 coding sequence is TGTGCCAGCTCACCGGTGACAGACACCGGGGAGCTGTTTTTT. It is translated as CASSPVTDTGELFF.

The chain links TRBV6-4 to TRBJ1-2, with D perhaps matching TRBD1 (6 bases). The CDR3 has 14 residues. Germline CDR1 is MRHNA and CDR2 is SNTAGT. Trimming stripped 2 bases from V and 4 bases from J, with 11 bases between. CDR3 amino acids: CASSDQGLGYGYTF. The DNA of the CDR3 is TGTGCCAGCAGTGACCAGGGGTTGGGCTATGGCTACACCTTC.

V and J are TRBV3-1 (or the pseudogene TRBV3-2) and TRBJ2-1; tentatively, D is TRBD2 (5 bases). V lost 4 bases and J lost 1, with 11 bases in between. Germline CDR1 is LGHDT and CDR2 is YNNKEL (reference sequence). The CDR3 has 15 amino acids. The CDR3 coding sequence is TGTGCCAGCAGCCTCCTTCGGGGATCCTACAATGAGCAGTTCTTC. Translating gives CASSLLRGSYNEQFF.

The chain couples TRBV14 to TRBJ1-2, with TRBD1 matching over 9 bases. The germline CDR1 and CDR2 sequences are SGHDN and FVKESK. With 5 bases clipped from V and 4 bases from J, the junction kept 11 bases outside the gene matches. CDR3 length equals 16 residues. The CDR3 DNA is TGTGCCAGCAGCGGACCCCGGGACAGGGCCCCCTATGGCTACACCTTC. This codes for CASSGPRDRAPYGYTF.

The rearrangement uses TRBV27 and TRBJ1-2; 7 positions match TRBD1. The CDR3 runs 14 residues. Germline V CDR1 and CDR2: MNHEY, SMNVEV (reference sequence). J lost 4 bases, V lost 8 bases, and 10 bases had no gene match. In DNA form, the CDR3 reads TGTGCCAGCGAGAGCCCCGACAGGGCCTATGGCTACACCTTC. Protein sequence: CASESPDRAYGYTF.

The rearrangement uses TRBV29-1 and TRBJ1-1, with TRBD1 matching over 8 bases. The CDR3 length is 16 residues. The germline CDR1 and CDR2 sequences are SQVTM and ANQGSEA. The V gene end was trimmed by 6 bases and the J gene end by 0 bases; junction bases not matched to a gene: 12. CDR3: CSVVDRERYMNTEAFF. The CDR3 nucleotides are TGCAGCGTCGTGGACAGGGAGAGATACATGAACACTGAAGCTTTCTTT.

This chain connects TRBV6-2 or TRBV6-3 to TRBJ1-1; 7 nucleotides match TRBD1. With V trimmed by 2 bases and J by 8 bases, 5 bases remained unmatched. CDR1 and CDR2 from the germline V gene are MNHEY and SVGEGT. The CDR3 runs 13 residues. CDR3 amino acids: CASSYGGTAEAFF. The CDR3 bases are TGTGCCAGCAGTTACGGAGGGACAGCCGAAGCTTTCTTT.

The chain uses TRBV10-3 and TRBJ2-3; 11 nucleotides align to TRBD2. Losses at the gene ends were 6 bases for V and 0 bases for J; bases not matched to a gene: 2. This CDR3 region has 15 residues. CDR1 ENHRY and CDR2 SYGVKD come from the germline V gene. Here the CDR3 reads CAISIAGGSTDTQYF. In DNA, the CDR3 is TGTGCCATCAGCATAGCGGGGGGGAGCACAGATACGCAGTATTTT.

The V call is TRBV5-1, the J call TRBJ2-7; 8 bases agree with TRBD1. Germline trimming cut 0 bases from V and 2 bases from J; bases unmatched to any gene: 4. The germline V gene encodes CDR1 SGHRS and CDR2 YFSETQ. This CDR3 region has 15 residues. The CDR3 region has the DNA TGCGCCAGCAGCTTGGGACAGGGGCCCACCTACGAGCAGTACTTC. Encoded protein: CASSLGQGPTYEQYF.

The chain employs TRBV6-2 or TRBV6-3 and TRBJ2-7; TRBD1 matches at 8 bases. V lost 0 bases to trimming and J lost 6 bases; unmatched junction nucleotides: 10. CDR3 size: 16 residues. Germline lookup yields CDR1 MNHEY and CDR2 SVGEGT. The CDR3 nucleotides read TGTGCCAGCAGTTACTCGACAGGGACAGGACTGGGCGAGCAGTACTTC. Amino acid sequence: CASSYSTGTGLGEQYF.

In this sample, this clone turned up once. This chain links TRBV15 with TRBJ2-3; D is perhaps TRBD1 (6 bases). The CDR3 loop spans 17 amino acids. V lost 4 bases and J lost 8, with 25 bases in between. Per germline, CDR1 LNHNV and CDR2 YYDKDF (reference sequence). CDR3 sequence reads: CATSIPRDTPRVGTQYF. CDR3 bases: TGTGCCACCAGCATTCCCCGGGACACCCCGAGGGTAGGTACGCAGTATTTT.

This clone was recorded only once. The chain links TRBV7-3 to TRBJ2-1, with 9 bases aligning to TRBD1. This CDR3 region has 16 residues. V lost 1 base and J lost 8; bases outside the gene matches: 9. In germline, CDR1 is SGHTA, CDR2 FQGTGA. CDR3 sequence: CASSLSSGTGNDEQFF. CDR3 nucleotide sequence: TGTGCCAGCAGCTTAAGTTCCGGGACAGGGAACGATGAGCAGTTCTTC.

The chain recombines TRBV6-5 with TRBJ1-1; D gene unclear. Germline CDR1 and CDR2: MNHEY and SVGAGI. V lost 6 bases and J 5 bases, leaving 7 bases between the germline ends. The CDR3 spans 11 residues. CDR3 in DNA: TGTGCCAGCAGAAGGTGGACTGAAGCTTTCTTT. It specifies CASRRWTEAFF.

The chain couples TRBV11-2 to TRBJ1-2, with TRBD1 as a possible D gene (6 bases). CDR3 length: 13 residues. The V end was cut by 1 base, the J end by 8 bases, with 11 bases between. CDR1 SGHAT and CDR2 FQNNGV come from the germline V gene. CDR3 sequence reads: CASSLVQGGGYTF. CDR3 sequence (DNA): TGTGCCAGCAGCTTAGTACAGGGAGGGGGCTACACCTTC.

This rearrangement joins TRBV6-2 or TRBV6-3 to TRBJ2-3; TRBD2 is a possible D gene (6 bases). The CDR3 length is 14 residues. CDR1 is MNHEY, CDR2 SVGEGT, per germline. V was clipped by 4 bases and J by 1 base, with 9 bases between them. The CDR3 reads CASSWPSGTDTQYF. The CDR3 DNA is TGTGCCAGCAGTTGGCCTAGCGGCACAGATACGCAGTATTTT.

V and J are TRBV28 and TRBJ1-5; unclear D gene. Germline lookup yields CDR1 MDHEN and CDR2 SYDVKM. CDR3 length: 17 amino acids. Trimming removed 4 bases from V and 0 bases from J, with 16 bases in between. CDR3 DNA: TGTGCCAGCAGTTCTACCGCCGGGGATTATAGCAATCAGCCCCAGCATTTT. This encodes CASSSTAGDYSNQPQHF.

The chain has TRBV6-5 and TRBJ1-1; possible D gene TRBD1, 6 bases. Trimming stripped 6 bases from V and 5 bases from J, with 10 bases between. Germline V lookup: CDR1 MNHEY, CDR2 SVGAGI. This CDR3 spans 12 amino acids. CDR3 sequence: CASRTGRTEAFF. CDR3 bases: TGTGCCAGCAGAACAGGGAGAACTGAAGCTTTCTTT.

The J gene is TRBJ2-7, the V gene TRBV5-1; the D call may be TRBD1 or TRBD2 (6 bases each). The V and J ends lost 0 bases and 4 bases respectively, with 14 bases between them. The CDR3 totals 15 residues. Germline-derived CDR1 and CDR2 are SGHRS and YFSETQ. Written as DNA, the CDR3 is TGCGCCAGCAGCTTGGTTGGGGGGCGTCTTTACGAGCAGTACTTC. Translated: CASSLVGGRLYEQYF.

The rearrangement links TRBV19 to TRBJ2-3, with 7 bases fitting TRBD2. Germline V gene lookup returns CDR1 LNHDA and CDR2 SQIVND (reference sequence). This CDR3 is 14 amino acids long. J lost 2 bases, V lost 6 bases, and 5 bases had no gene match. In DNA, the CDR3 is TGTGCCAGTAGCCAAGCGGGAATCACAGATACGCAGTATTTT. It translates to CASSQAGITDTQYF.

V usage is TRBV27 and J usage is TRBJ1-1; no firm D call. V was trimmed by 3 bases and J by 1 base, leaving 15 bases between them. Germline loops: CDR1 MNHEY, CDR2 SMNVEV (reference sequence). The CDR3 runs 16 residues. DNA for the CDR3: TGTGCCAGCAGTTTGCTCGGGGTATTAGGGAACACTGAAGCTTTCTTT. Protein product: CASSLLGVLGNTEAFF.

The chain joins TRBV5-4 to TRBJ2-3, with 13 bases lining up with TRBD2. The CDR3 is made up of 15 amino acids. Germline V gene sequence: CDR1 SGHNT, CDR2 YYREEE (reference sequence). V lost 3 bases and J lost 4; bases outside the gene matches: 2. The DNA of the CDR3 is TGTGCCAGCAGCTCACTAGCGGGAGGGGCAGATACGCAGTATTTT. Encoded protein: CASSSLAGGADTQYF. Full variable domain (outside the CDR3, taken from reference TRBV5-4 and TRBJ2-3): ETGVTQSPTHLIKTRGQQVTLRCSSQSGHNTVSWYQQALGQGPQFIFQYYREEENGRGNFPPRFSGLQFPNYSSELNVNALELDDSALYLCASSSLAGGADTQYFGPGTRLTVL.

The sample holds one count of this clone. The gene calls are TRBV2 and TRBJ2-6, with 9 bases that match TRBD1. The length of the CDR3 is 17 residues. Germline loops: CDR1 SNHLY, CDR2 FYNNEI. Trimming removed 2 bases from V and 0 bases from J; junction bases left unmatched: 2. The CDR3 DNA sequence: TGTGCCAGCAGTGAAAACAGGGGGCCCTCTGGGGCCAACGTCCTGACTTTC. Its protein is CASSENRGPSGANVLTF.